These T cell receptor beta chains were read from a single sample in a study of PD-1 blockade in classical Hodgkin lymphoma. Here immunoSEQ multiplex PCR was the method, and the copy in TCRdb shows in-frame clones only, minus some. This sample has about 35,000 clones, with about 89% found just once. The source material was CD4+ T cells from blood. These receptors were taken from a human donor with classical Hodgkin lymphoma. The CDR3 runs from the conserved cysteine through the conserved F or W. A D gene is named only where the DNA matches it firmly. Clone size is stated in some rows and not others, as once, few, many or a class when expanded.

v_call: TRBV27; j_call: TRBJ2-7; clone_size: NA; d_call: NA; cdr3_nt: TGTGCCAGCAGTCCCCTCCCCCGGACAGCTTACGAGCAGTACTTC; cdr3_aa: CASSPLPRTAYEQYF
v_call: TRBV7-2; j_call: TRBJ2-7; clone_size: NA; d_call: NA; cdr3_nt: TGTGCCAGCAGCTTAGCGGATTCCTACGAGCAGTACTTC; cdr3_aa: CASSLADSYEQYF
v_call: TRBV9; j_call: TRBJ1-1; clone_size: NA; d_call: TRBD1; cdr3_nt: TGTGCCAGCAGCGTAGGCCCCGGACAGGGGATGAACACTGAAGCTTTCTTT; cdr3_aa: CASSVGPGQGMNTEAFF
v_call: TRBV6-5; j_call: TRBJ2-1; clone_size: NA; d_call: NA; cdr3_nt: TGTGCCAGCAGTCCCGGGACTCCGACCAATGAGCAGTTCTTC; cdr3_aa: CASSPGTPTNEQFF
v_call: TRBV18; j_call: TRBJ1-1; clone_size: NA; d_call: TRBD1; cdr3_nt: TGTGCCAGCTCACCACAGGGACAGGAACGGCGGAACACTGAAGCTTTCTTT; cdr3_aa: CASSPQGQERRNTEAFF
v_call: TRBV7-2; j_call: TRBJ1-1; clone_size: NA; d_call: TRBD1; cdr3_nt: TGTGCCAGCAGCTTAGGTCGATGGGACAGGGGAAAAGGCACTGAAGCTTTCTTT; cdr3_aa: CASSLGRWDRGKGTEAFF
v_call: TRBV6-6; j_call: TRBJ1-2; clone_size: NA; d_call: TRBD1; cdr3_nt: TGTGCCAGCAGTTGGGACAGGGCGTCGGGCGGCTACACCTTC; cdr3_aa: CASSWDRASGGYTF
v_call: TRBV6-6; j_call: TRBJ2-5; clone_size: NA; d_call: NA; cdr3_nt: TGTGCCAGCAGTTATAGTCCTTTTGGGGAGACCCAGTACTTC; cdr3_aa: CASSYSPFGETQYF
v_call: TRBV7-2; j_call: TRBJ1-1; clone_size: few; d_call: NA; cdr3_nt: TGTGCCAGCAGCTTTTCTCCCACTGAAGCTTTCTTT; cdr3_aa: CASSFSPTEAFF
v_call: TRBV4-1; j_call: TRBJ2-3; clone_size: NA; d_call: NA; cdr3_nt: TGCGCCAGCAGCCACTCGGGCACAGATACGCAGTATTTT; cdr3_aa: CASSHSGTDTQYF
v_call: TRBV18; j_call: TRBJ1-2; clone_size: NA; d_call: TRBD1; cdr3_nt: TGTGCCAGCTCACCACGGGACAGTGAACCCTATGGCTACACCTTC; cdr3_aa: CASSPRDSEPYGYTF
v_call: TRBV9; j_call: TRBJ2-1; clone_size: NA; d_call: NA; cdr3_nt: TGTGCCAGCAGCGTAGGCGGCAAGTTCTTC; cdr3_aa: CASSVGGKFF
v_call: TRBV7-9; j_call: TRBJ2-7; clone_size: once; d_call: NA; cdr3_nt: TGTGCCAGCAGCTTGGGTCGAGAGGGGGTCTACGAGCAGTACTTC; cdr3_aa: CASSLGREGVYEQYF
v_call: TRBV5-5; j_call: TRBJ2-3; clone_size: NA; d_call: NA; cdr3_nt: TGTGCCAGCAGCTCCCCCCTACTAGCCGTACCCACAGATACGCAGTATTTT; cdr3_aa: CASSSPLLAVPTDTQYF
v_call: TRBV19; j_call: TRBJ1-2; clone_size: few; d_call: TRBD1; cdr3_nt: TGTGCCAGTAGTTCCCCGGCCCCGGACAGGGGATATGGCTACACCTTC; cdr3_aa: CASSSPAPDRGYGYTF
v_call: TRBV5-1; j_call: TRBJ2-7; clone_size: NA; d_call: NA; cdr3_nt: TGCGCCAGCAGCTTGAACCGGGACGGACTCCTGGGGCAGTACTTC; cdr3_aa: CASSLNRDGLLGQYF
v_call: TRBV7-9; j_call: TRBJ2-3; clone_size: NA; d_call: TRBD2; cdr3_nt: TGTGCCAGCAACTTTGGGGCGGGGGGCACAGATACGCAGTATTTT; cdr3_aa: CASNFGAGGTDTQYF
v_call: TRBV11-2; j_call: TRBJ1-4; clone_size: NA; d_call: NA; cdr3_nt: TGTGCCAGCAGCTTCGGCAGGGTTAATGAAAAACTGTTTTTT; cdr3_aa: CASSFGRVNEKLFF
v_call: TRBV7-8; j_call: TRBJ1-2; clone_size: NA; d_call: TRBD1; cdr3_nt: TGTGCCAGCAGCCAACAGACAGGGAACTATGGCTACACCTTC; cdr3_aa: CASSQQTGNYGYTF
v_call: TRBV5-4; j_call: TRBJ2-7; clone_size: NA; d_call: NA; cdr3_nt: TGTGCCAGCAGCTTGGCCTGGACCTCCTACGAGCAGTACTTC; cdr3_aa: CASSLAWTSYEQYF
v_call: TRBV10-3; j_call: TRBJ1-4; clone_size: once; d_call: NA; cdr3_nt: TGTGCCATCAGTAAAGGATTTGAAAAACTGTTTTTT; cdr3_aa: CAISKGFEKLFF
v_call: TRBV19; j_call: TRBJ1-3; clone_size: NA; d_call: TRBD1; cdr3_nt: TGTGCCAGTGGACCCGGACAGGGGGCCAGCTCTGGAAACACCATATATTTT; cdr3_aa: CASGPGQGASSGNTIYF
v_call: TRBV9; j_call: TRBJ1-1; clone_size: NA; d_call: NA; cdr3_nt: TGTGCCAGCAGCGTAGATGCGGTAGGGGCGAGCACTGAAGCTTTCTTT; cdr3_aa: CASSVDAVGASTEAFF
v_call: TRBV5-6; j_call: TRBJ2-3; clone_size: NA; d_call: NA; cdr3_nt: TGTGCCAGCAGTTCCCAACACGAGGCCCACCTCACAGATACGCAGTATTTT; cdr3_aa: CASSSQHEAHLTDTQYF
v_call: TRBV7-2; j_call: TRBJ2-5; clone_size: NA; d_call: TRBD1; cdr3_nt: TGTGCCAGCAGCTTACTGGGACAGCTCCAAGAGACCCAGTACTTC; cdr3_aa: CASSLLGQLQETQYF
v_call: TRBV29-1; j_call: TRBJ2-1; clone_size: NA; d_call: NA; cdr3_nt: TGCAGCGTTGAACGAGCGGTGGGGGCCAATGAGCAGTTCTTC; cdr3_aa: CSVERAVGANEQFF
v_call: TRBV5-6; j_call: TRBJ2-3; clone_size: NA; d_call: NA; cdr3_nt: TGTGCCAGCAGCTTGGGGCGTTGGACAGATACGCAGTATTTT; cdr3_aa: CASSLGRWTDTQYF
v_call: TRBV6-5; j_call: TRBJ1-2; clone_size: few; d_call: NA; cdr3_nt: TGTGCCAGCAGAAGGGACTCCGCAAACTATGGCTACACCTTC; cdr3_aa: CASRRDSANYGYTF
v_call: TRBV6-1; j_call: TRBJ1-2; clone_size: once; d_call: TRBD1; cdr3_nt: TGTGCCAGCAGTGGTATGACAGGGATCGCTGATGGCTACACCTTC; cdr3_aa: CASSGMTGIADGYTF
v_call: TRBV7-8; j_call: TRBJ2-1; clone_size: NA; d_call: TRBD1; cdr3_nt: TGTGCCAGCAGCTCTACAGGGGTAGGAGACAATGAGCAGTTCTTC; cdr3_aa: CASSSTGVGDNEQFF
v_call: TRBV29-1; j_call: TRBJ2-5; clone_size: NA; d_call: NA; cdr3_nt: TGCAGCGTTGAAGATCCTTTCGGACTGTACCAAGAGACCCAGTACTTC; cdr3_aa: CSVEDPFGLYQETQYF
v_call: TRBV19; j_call: TRBJ2-3; clone_size: NA; d_call: NA; cdr3_nt: TGTGCCAGCCGGACGCAAGCCACAGATACGCAGTATTTT; cdr3_aa: CASRTQATDTQYF
v_call: TRBV6-5; j_call: TRBJ2-1; clone_size: NA; d_call: TRBD1; cdr3_nt: TGTGCCAGCAGACTCGGGACAGGGAGGGTCGATGAGCAGTTCTTC; cdr3_aa: CASRLGTGRVDEQFF
v_call: TRBV5-1; j_call: TRBJ2-5; clone_size: NA; d_call: NA; cdr3_nt: TGCGCCAGCAGTGGAGGGGGCGCGGGGGAGACCCAGTACTTC; cdr3_aa: CASSGGGAGETQYF
v_call: TRBV7-9; j_call: TRBJ1-1; clone_size: NA; d_call: NA; cdr3_nt: TGTGCCAGCAGCGACCGGAGGGGCGCGGATCTGAAAGAAGCTTTCTTT; cdr3_aa: CASSDRRGADLKEAFF
v_call: TRBV27; j_call: TRBJ1-1; clone_size: NA; d_call: NA; cdr3_nt: TGTGCCGCAAGGGCATCCGCAAACACTGAAGCTTTCTTT; cdr3_aa: CAARASANTEAFF
v_call: TRBV5-6; j_call: TRBJ2-2; clone_size: NA; d_call: TRBD2; cdr3_nt: TGTGCCAGCAGCCCCAGACTAGCGGGACGCACCGGGGAGCTGTTTTTT; cdr3_aa: CASSPRLAGRTGELFF
v_call: TRBV2; j_call: TRBJ1-4; clone_size: once; d_call: NA; cdr3_nt: TGTGCCAGCAGTTCCATTTACAGGTTACCTAATGAAAAACTGTTTTTT; cdr3_aa: CASSSIYRLPNEKLFF
v_call: TRBV6-1; j_call: TRBJ1-6; clone_size: NA; d_call: TRBD1; cdr3_nt: TGTGCCAGCCATGGACAGGTAGAATCACCCCTCCACTTT; cdr3_aa: CASHGQVESPLHF
v_call: TRBV6-5; j_call: TRBJ1-2; clone_size: NA; d_call: TRBD1; cdr3_nt: TGTGCCAGCAGTTACTCGTGGGCACGACAGGGCATGGGCTACACCTTC; cdr3_aa: CASSYSWARQGMGYTF
v_call: TRBV7-2; j_call: TRBJ1-6; clone_size: NA; d_call: NA; cdr3_nt: TGTGCCAGCAGCTCTTCGAGCTGGTCCCAGTTTAATTCACCCCTCCACTTT; cdr3_aa: CASSSSSWSQFNSPLHF
v_call: TRBV5-1; j_call: TRBJ1-2; clone_size: once; d_call: TRBD1; cdr3_nt: TGCGCCAGCAGAGAGACAGGGGGCTTGGGCTACACCTTC; cdr3_aa: CASRETGGLGYTF
v_call: TRBV25-1; j_call: TRBJ2-1; clone_size: NA; d_call: TRBD2; cdr3_nt: TGTGCCAGCAGTGAGTACCGGCTAGCGGGGGGCAATGAGCAGTTCTTC; cdr3_aa: CASSEYRLAGGNEQFF
v_call: TRBV5-1; j_call: TRBJ1-6; clone_size: NA; d_call: NA; cdr3_nt: TGCGCCAGCAGCTTGGACAGACTGGAGGGTAATTCACCCCTCCACTTT; cdr3_aa: CASSLDRLEGNSPLHF
v_call: TRBV2; j_call: TRBJ1-2; clone_size: few; d_call: NA; cdr3_nt: TGTGCCAGCAGTGACACCATGGGGGGATCGTATGGCTACACCTTC; cdr3_aa: CASSDTMGGSYGYTF
v_call: TRBV10-3; j_call: TRBJ1-2; clone_size: NA; d_call: TRBD1; cdr3_nt: TGTGCCATCAGTGAAGGACAGGGAGTCGGCTACACCTTC; cdr3_aa: CAISEGQGVGYTF
v_call: TRBV4-2; j_call: TRBJ2-7; clone_size: NA; d_call: TRBD2; cdr3_nt: TGTGCCAGCAGCCCGATGGGGGGGAGGGCTTCCTACGAGCAGTACTTC; cdr3_aa: CASSPMGGRASYEQYF
v_call: TRBV5-1; j_call: TRBJ2-1; clone_size: NA; d_call: TRBD1; cdr3_nt: TGCGCCAGCAGCTTAATGACAGGGCCGCGTAATGAGCAGTTCTTC; cdr3_aa: CASSLMTGPRNEQFF
v_call: TRBV7-2; j_call: TRBJ1-2; clone_size: NA; d_call: TRBD1; cdr3_nt: TGTGCCAGCAGCGCCCGGACAGGGGATGGAAACTATGGCTACACCTTC; cdr3_aa: CASSARTGDGNYGYTF
v_call: TRBV9; j_call: TRBJ1-4; clone_size: NA; d_call: NA; cdr3_nt: TGTGCCAGCAGCGTAGATCAGAATGAAAAACTGTTTTTT; cdr3_aa: CASSVDQNEKLFF
v_call: TRBV5-6; j_call: TRBJ2-1; clone_size: NA; d_call: NA; cdr3_nt: TGTGCCAGCATCCTCAATTATGAGCAGTTCTTC; cdr3_aa: CASILNYEQFF
v_call: TRBV6-1; j_call: TRBJ2-5; clone_size: NA; d_call: NA; cdr3_nt: TGTGCCATCTATGAACTCAGGGGAGAGACCCAGTACTTC; cdr3_aa: CAIYELRGETQYF